This T cell receptor (beta chain) derives from a study of cytomegalovirus exposure and HLA in healthy donors. Study-level results: Apart from CMV serostatus, no immune exposure information was available.

This CDR3 is 16 amino acids long. V trimming: 3 bases; J trimming: 6 bases; junction bases outside the gene matches: 8. The germline V gene has CDR1 MDHEN and CDR2 SYDVKM. Note on this clone: The antigen is not known.

The PCR employed 60 Vbeta primers together with 13 Jbeta primers. Repertoires were generated with immunoSEQ multiplex PCR, while TCRdb's copy carries only in-frame clones and drops some. In the table there are some 150,000 clones, roughly 80% of which are singletons. The V call is TRBV28, the J call TRBJ2-2; 9 nucleotides match TRBD2. The specimen was PBMCs. The origin of this receptor is a young man in good health and CMV-seropositive. The CDR3 DNA follows: TGTGCCAGCAGTTTTCTTCTAGCGGGGCGCGCCGGGGAGCTGTTTTTT. Translation: CASSFLLAGRAGELFF.